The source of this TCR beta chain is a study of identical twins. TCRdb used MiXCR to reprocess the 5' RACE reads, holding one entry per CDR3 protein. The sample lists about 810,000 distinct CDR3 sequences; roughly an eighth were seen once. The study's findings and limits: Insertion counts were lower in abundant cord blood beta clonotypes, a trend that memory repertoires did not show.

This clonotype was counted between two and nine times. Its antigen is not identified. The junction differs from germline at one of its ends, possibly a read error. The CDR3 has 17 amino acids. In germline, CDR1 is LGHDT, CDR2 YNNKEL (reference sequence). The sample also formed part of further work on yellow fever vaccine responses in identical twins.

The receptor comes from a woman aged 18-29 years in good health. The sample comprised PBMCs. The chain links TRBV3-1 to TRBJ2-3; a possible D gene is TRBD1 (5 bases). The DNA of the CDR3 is TGTGTCAGCAGCCAAGATACAAGGGGTTCGAGAACAGATACGCAGTATTTT. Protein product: CVSSQDTRGSRTDTQYF.